The clone carrying this TCR beta chain was picked up one time. Its target is not known. With random hexamers, reverse transcription was performed on roughly 0.45 to 1 ug of RNA. TCRdb reanalysed the immunoSEQ multiplex PCR reads using MiXCR and keeps one entry per CDR3 protein. The sample has fewer than 95,000 distinct CDR3 sequences; roughly 96% are singletons. The sample originates from a study of CD8 T cells in Susac syndrome. The CD8+ and CD4+ T cells were negatively isolated, with the TEMRA cells enriched by FACS. The CDR3 consists of 12 residues. Germline CDR1 reads SQVTM; CDR2 reads ANQGSEA. V lost 1 base to trimming and J lost 4 bases, with 7 bases between them. Findings and limits, study-wide: Peak Susac CD8+ clonal expansion occurred in TEMRA cells and active patients.

The chain links TRBV29-1 to TRBJ2-5; possible D gene TRBD1, 5 bases. Input material: CD8+ T cells from PBMCs. This receptor was identified in a human donor with Susac syndrome. Here the CDR3 reads CSVEGQGETQYF. The CDR3 nucleotides read TGCAGCGTTGAAGGTCAGGGAGAGACCCAGTACTTC.